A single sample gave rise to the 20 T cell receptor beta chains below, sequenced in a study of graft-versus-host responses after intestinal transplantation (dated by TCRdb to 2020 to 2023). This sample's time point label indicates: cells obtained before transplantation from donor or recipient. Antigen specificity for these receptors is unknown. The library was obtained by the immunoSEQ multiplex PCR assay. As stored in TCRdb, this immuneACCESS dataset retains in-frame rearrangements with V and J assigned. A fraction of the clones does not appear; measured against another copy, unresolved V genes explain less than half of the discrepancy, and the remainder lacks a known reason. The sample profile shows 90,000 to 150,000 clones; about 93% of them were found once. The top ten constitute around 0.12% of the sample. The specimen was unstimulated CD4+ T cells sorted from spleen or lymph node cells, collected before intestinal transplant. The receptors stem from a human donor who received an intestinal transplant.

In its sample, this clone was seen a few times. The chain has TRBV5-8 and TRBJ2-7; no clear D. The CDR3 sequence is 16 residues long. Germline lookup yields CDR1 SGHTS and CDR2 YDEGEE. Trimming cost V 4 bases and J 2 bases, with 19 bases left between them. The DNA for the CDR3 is TGTGCCAGCAGCCTTACGTTGGGCAGGTTAACCTACGAGCAGTACTTC. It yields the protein CASSLTLGRLTYEQYF. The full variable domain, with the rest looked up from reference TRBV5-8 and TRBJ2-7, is EAGVTQSPTHLIKTRGQQATLRCSPISGHTSVYWYQQALGLGLQFLLWYDEGEERNRGNFPPRFSGRQFPNYSSELNVNALELEDSALYLCASSLTLGRLTYEQYFGPGTRLTVT.

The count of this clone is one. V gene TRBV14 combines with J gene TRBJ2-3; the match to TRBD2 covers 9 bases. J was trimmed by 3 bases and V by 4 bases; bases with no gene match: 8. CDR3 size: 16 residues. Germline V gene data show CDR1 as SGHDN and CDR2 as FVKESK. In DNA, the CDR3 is TGTGCCAGCAGCCGAGTAGCGGGAGCAGATACAGATACGCAGTATTTT. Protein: CASSRVAGADTDTQYF.

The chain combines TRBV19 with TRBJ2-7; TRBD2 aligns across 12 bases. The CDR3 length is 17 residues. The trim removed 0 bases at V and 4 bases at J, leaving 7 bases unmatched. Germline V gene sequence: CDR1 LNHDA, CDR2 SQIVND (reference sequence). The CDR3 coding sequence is TGTGCCAGTAGTATAGATCTGACTAGCGGGAGTTTATACGAGCAGTACTTC. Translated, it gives CASSIDLTSGSLYEQYF.

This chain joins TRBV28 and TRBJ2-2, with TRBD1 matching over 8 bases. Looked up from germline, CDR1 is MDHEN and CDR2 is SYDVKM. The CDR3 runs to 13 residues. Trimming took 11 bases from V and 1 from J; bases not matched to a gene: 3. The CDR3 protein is CAGGQGNTGELFF. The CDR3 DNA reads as TGTGCCGGTGGACAGGGGAACACCGGGGAGCTGTTTTTT.

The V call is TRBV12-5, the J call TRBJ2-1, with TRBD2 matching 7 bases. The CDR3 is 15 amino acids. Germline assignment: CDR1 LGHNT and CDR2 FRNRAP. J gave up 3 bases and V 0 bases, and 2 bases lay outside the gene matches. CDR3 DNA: TGTGCTAGTGGTTTGGTGGGAGGGATCTACAATGAGCAGTTCTTC. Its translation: CASGLVGGIYNEQFF.

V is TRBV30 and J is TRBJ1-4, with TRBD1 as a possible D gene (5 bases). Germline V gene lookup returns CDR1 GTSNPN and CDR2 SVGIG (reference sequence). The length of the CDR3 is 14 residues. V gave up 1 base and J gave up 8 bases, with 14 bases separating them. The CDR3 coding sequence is TGTGCCTGGAGTGCCCCGGGGACGGGCGAAAAACTGTTTTTT. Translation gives CAWSAPGTGEKLFF.

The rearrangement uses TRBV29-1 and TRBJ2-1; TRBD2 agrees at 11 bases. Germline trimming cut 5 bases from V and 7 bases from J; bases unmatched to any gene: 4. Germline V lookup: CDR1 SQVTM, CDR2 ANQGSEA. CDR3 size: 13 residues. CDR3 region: CSVRLAGGNEQFF. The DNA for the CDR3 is TGCAGCGTTAGATTAGCGGGAGGGAATGAGCAGTTCTTC.

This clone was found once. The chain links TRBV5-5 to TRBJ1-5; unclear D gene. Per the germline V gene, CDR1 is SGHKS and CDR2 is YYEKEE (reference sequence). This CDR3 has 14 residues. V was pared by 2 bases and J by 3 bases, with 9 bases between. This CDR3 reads CASSLKGINQPQHF. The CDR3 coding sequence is TGTGCCAGCAGCTTAAAAGGTATCAATCAGCCCCAGCATTTT.

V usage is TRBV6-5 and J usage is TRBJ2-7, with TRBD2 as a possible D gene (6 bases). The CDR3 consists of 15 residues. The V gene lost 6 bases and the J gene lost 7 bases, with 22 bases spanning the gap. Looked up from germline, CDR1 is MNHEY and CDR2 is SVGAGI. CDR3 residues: CASSPGTPRMEEQYF. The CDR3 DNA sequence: TGTGCCAGCAGCCCCGGGACTCCTCGGATGGAGGAGCAGTACTTC.

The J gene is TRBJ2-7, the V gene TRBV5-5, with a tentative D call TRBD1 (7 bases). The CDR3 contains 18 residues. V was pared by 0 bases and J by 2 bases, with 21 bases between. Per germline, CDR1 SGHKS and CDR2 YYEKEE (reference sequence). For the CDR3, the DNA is TGTGCCAGCAGCTTGGTTGGAGGGGGCGCGGGGAGACCCTACGAGCAGTACTTC. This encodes CASSLVGGGAGRPYEQYF.

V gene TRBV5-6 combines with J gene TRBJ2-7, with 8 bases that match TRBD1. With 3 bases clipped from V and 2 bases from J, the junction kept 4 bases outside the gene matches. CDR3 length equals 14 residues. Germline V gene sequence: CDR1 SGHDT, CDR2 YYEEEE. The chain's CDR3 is CASSWGTGTYEQYF. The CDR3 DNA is TGTGCCAGCAGCTGGGGGACAGGAACCTACGAGCAGTACTTC.

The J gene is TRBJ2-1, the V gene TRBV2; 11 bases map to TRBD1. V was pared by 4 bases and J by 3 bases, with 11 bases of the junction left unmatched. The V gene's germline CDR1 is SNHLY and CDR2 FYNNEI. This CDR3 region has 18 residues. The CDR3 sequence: CASSGVGQGGAGYNEQFF. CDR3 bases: TGTGCCAGCAGTGGTGTGGGACAGGGGGGCGCAGGCTACAATGAGCAGTTCTTC.

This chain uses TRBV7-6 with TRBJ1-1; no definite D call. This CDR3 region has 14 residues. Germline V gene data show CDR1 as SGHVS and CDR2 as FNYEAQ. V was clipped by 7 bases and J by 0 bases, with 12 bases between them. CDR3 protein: CASTKGQLNTEAFF. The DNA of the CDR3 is TGTGCCAGCACTAAAGGGCAGCTGAACACTGAAGCTTTCTTT.

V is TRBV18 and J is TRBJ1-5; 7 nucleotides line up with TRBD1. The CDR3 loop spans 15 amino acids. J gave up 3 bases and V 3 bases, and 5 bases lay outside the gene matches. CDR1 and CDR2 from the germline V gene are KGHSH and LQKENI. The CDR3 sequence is CASSPDGTDNQPQHF. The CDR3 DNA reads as TGTGCCAGCTCACCGGATGGGACAGACAATCAGCCCCAGCATTTT. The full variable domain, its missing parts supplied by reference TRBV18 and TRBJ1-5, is NAGVMQNPRHLVRRRGQEARLRCSPMKGHSHVYWYRQLPEEGLKFMVYLQKENIIDESGMPKERFSAEFPKEGPSILRIQQVVRGDSAAYFCASSPDGTDNQPQHFGDGTRLSIL.

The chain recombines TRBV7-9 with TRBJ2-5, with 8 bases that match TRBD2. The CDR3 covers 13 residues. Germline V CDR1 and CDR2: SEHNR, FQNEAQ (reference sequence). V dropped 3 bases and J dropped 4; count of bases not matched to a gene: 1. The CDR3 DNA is TGTGCCAGCAGCTTCGGGGGGGGAGAGACCCAGTACTTC. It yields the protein CASSFGGGETQYF.

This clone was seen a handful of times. CDR3: CASSQGGTGSEKLFF. The CDR3 DNA reads as TGCGCCAGCAGCCAGGGGGGGACAGGGTCCGAAAAACTGTTTTTT. This chain links TRBV4-1 with TRBJ1-4, with 9 bases fitting TRBD1. The CDR3 sequence is 15 residues long. Germline V gene lookup returns CDR1 MGHRA and CDR2 YSYEKL. V shed 3 bases, J shed 8 bases, and the junction held 7 bases outside the gene matches.

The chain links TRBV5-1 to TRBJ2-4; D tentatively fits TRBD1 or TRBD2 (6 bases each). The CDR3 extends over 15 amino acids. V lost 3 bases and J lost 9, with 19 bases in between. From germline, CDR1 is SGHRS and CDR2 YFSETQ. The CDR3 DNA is TGCGCCAGCAGCTCACTAGCCACAGAGGGGGGCATTCAGTACTTC. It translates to CASSSLATEGGIQYF.

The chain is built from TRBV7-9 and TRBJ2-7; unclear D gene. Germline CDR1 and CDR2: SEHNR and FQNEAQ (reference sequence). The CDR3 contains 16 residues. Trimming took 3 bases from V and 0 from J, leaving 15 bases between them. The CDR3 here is CASSFGAISISYEQYF. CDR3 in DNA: TGTGCCAGCAGCTTTGGAGCGATAAGCATCTCCTACGAGCAGTACTTC. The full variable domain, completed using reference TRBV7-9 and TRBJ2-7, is DTGVSQNPRHKITKRGQNVTFRCDPISEHNRLYWYRQTLGQGPEFLTYFQNEAQLEKSRLLSDRFSAERPKGSFSTLEIQRTEQGDSAMYLCASSFGAISISYEQYFGPGTRLTVT.

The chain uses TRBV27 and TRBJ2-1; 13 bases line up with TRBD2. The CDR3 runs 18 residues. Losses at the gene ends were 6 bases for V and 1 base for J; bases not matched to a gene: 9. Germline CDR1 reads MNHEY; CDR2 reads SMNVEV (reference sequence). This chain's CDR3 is CASSHFGLAGVSYNEQFF. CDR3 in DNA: TGTGCCAGCAGCCACTTCGGACTAGCGGGAGTTTCCTACAATGAGCAGTTCTTC.

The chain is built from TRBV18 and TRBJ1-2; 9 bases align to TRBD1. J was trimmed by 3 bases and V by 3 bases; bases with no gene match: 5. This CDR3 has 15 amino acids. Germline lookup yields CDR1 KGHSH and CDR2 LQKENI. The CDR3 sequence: CASSPQQGADYGYTF. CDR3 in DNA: TGTGCCAGCTCACCGCAACAGGGGGCGGACTATGGCTACACCTTC.